The text below deals with one T cell receptor (beta chain). Its target is not known. The length of the CDR3 is 16 residues. CDR1 and CDR2 from the germline V gene are LNHDA and SQIVND (reference sequence). V was shortened by 4 bases and J by 0 bases, with 13 bases between the two germline ends. This sample stems from a study of T cell repertoires in cytomegalovirus infection. Regarding the study as a whole: Dominant in the ex vivo response were TCR beta clonotypes restricted by HLA-C and specific for CMV.

One entry per CDR3 protein results from TCRdb running MiXCR on the reads. The sample contains over 300,000 distinct CDR3 sequences, more than 8% of which appear only once. The sequence came from a human donor in good health (CMV status not recorded). Some clones in this sample may be carry-over from other donors' samples. Source material: PBMCs. The gene calls are TRBV19 and TRBJ1-3, with D uncertain. The CDR3, as DNA: TGTGCCAGTAGTAGGGCGACTACACTCTCTGGAAACACCATATATTTT. Translating gives CASSRATTLSGNTIYF.